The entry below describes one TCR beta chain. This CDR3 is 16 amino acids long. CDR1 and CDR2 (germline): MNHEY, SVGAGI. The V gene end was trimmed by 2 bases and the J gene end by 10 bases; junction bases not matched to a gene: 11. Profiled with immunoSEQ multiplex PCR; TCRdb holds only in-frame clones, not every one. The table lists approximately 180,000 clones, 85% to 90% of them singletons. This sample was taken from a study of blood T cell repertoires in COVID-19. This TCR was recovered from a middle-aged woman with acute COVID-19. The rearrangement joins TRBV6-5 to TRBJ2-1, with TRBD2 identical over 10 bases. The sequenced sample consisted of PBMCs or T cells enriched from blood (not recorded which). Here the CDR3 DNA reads TGTGCCAGCAGTTACCCCCAGCGGGAGGGCCAGGGAGAGCAGTTCTTC. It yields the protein CASSYPQREGQGEQFF.